The 2 T cell receptor beta chains below all came from one sample that was sequenced in a study of PD-L1 blockade in urothelial cancer. The time point denotes: peripheral blood 6 weeks after treatment start. Produced via immunoSEQ multiplex PCR; TCRdb's table is partial and in-frame only. The sample includes 100,000 to 150,000 clones, about 82% seen only once; the top ten take 2% to 2.5%. The input for sequencing was PBMCs, taken around atezolizumab (anti-PD-L1) treatment. All receptors derive from a man aged 50-60 years with urothelial cancer.

CDR3 nucleotides: TGTGCCAGCTCAGAGGATATGGGGGCGCCCCTCCACTTT. Translation gives CASSEDMGAPLHF. The chain carries TRBV18 and TRBJ1-6, with a weak D call TRBD1 (6 bases). CDR1 is KGHSH and CDR2 is LQKENI in the germline V gene. This CDR3 contains 13 residues. V was shortened by 5 bases and J by 13 bases, with 15 bases between the two germline ends.

CDR3 in DNA: TGCGCCAGCAGCCAAGATCTCCGGGGGACAGGGAACACTGAAGCTTTCTTT. Amino acid sequence: CASSQDLRGTGNTEAFF. The chain uses TRBV4-1 and TRBJ1-1; 8 bases are a match to TRBD1. The CDR3 has 17 residues. Germline loops: CDR1 MGHRA, CDR2 YSYEKL. V shed 0 bases, J shed 1 base, and the junction held 7 bases outside the gene matches.